What follows are 3 T cell receptor beta chains derived from one specimen sequenced in a study of T cell repertoires in cytomegalovirus infection. These TCRs are of unknown antigen specificity. TCRdb fed the reads into MiXCR, producing one record per CDR3 protein. The profile covers roughly 570,000 distinct CDR3 sequences, with approximately 40% appearing a single time and more than 40% taken by the ten largest. Here the sequenced sample was cultured PBMCs, taken from culture after CMV antigen stimulation. The receptor source for this set is a human donor in good health (CMV status not recorded). Some clones in this sample may be carry-over from other donors' samples.

The rearrangement uses TRBV7-9 and TRBJ1-4, with 8 bases lining up with TRBD1. The CDR3 covers 15 residues. Per the germline V gene, CDR1 is SEHNR and CDR2 is FQNEAQ (reference sequence). Trimming removed 3 bases from V and 7 bases from J; junction bases left unmatched: 7. CDR3 nucleotides: TGTGCCAGCAGCTTTCCGACAGGGGTTGTTGAAAAACTGTTTTTT. Its translation is CASSFPTGVVEKLFF.

In its sample, this clonotype was seen a few times. The chain links TRBV6-5 to TRBJ1-6; D call uncertain. Germline CDR1 MNHEY, CDR2 SVGAGI. This CDR3 comprises 15 residues. Deletions cut 0 bases from V and 4 bases from J, with 7 bases between. CDR3 protein: CASSYSRSYNSPLHF. The CDR3, as DNA: TGTGCCAGCAGTTACTCGAGGTCTTATAATTCACCCCTCCACTTT.

CDR3 amino acids: CASSLGSDEQYF. The CDR3 DNA reads TGTGCCAGCAGCTTAGGTTCGGACGAGCAGTACTTC. The chain combines TRBV7-8 with TRBJ2-7; D is ambiguous. Trimming took 1 base from V and 5 from J, leaving 6 bases between them. This CDR3 is built from 12 residues. Germline loops: CDR1 SGHVS, CDR2 FQNEAQ.